This T cell receptor (beta chain) was sequenced in a study of blood T cell repertoires in COVID-19. The repertoire was sequenced with immunoSEQ multiplex PCR; TCRdb's copy has only in-frame clones and lacks some. The data show under 250,000 clones, approximately 90% seen once. J was trimmed by 10 bases and V by 5 bases; bases with no gene match: 8. The CDR3 is made up of 13 amino acids. In germline, CDR1 is SEHNR, CDR2 FQNEAQ (reference sequence). Sequenced: peripheral blood. This receptor was taken from a man aged 25 to 45 with COVID-19, enrolled during active disease. The chain uses TRBV7-9 and TRBJ2-1, with 7 bases fitting TRBD2. The CDR3 region has the DNA TGTGCCAGCAGCACGGGGACTAAACAAGAGCAGTTCTTC. Translating gives CASSTGTKQEQFF. The full variable domain, its missing parts supplied by reference TRBV7-9 and TRBJ2-1, is DTGVSQNPRHKITKRGQNVTFRCDPISEHNRLYWYRQTLGQGPEFLTYFQNEAQLEKSRLLSDRFSAERPKGSFSTLEIQRTEQGDSAMYLCASSTGTKQEQFFGPGTRLTVL.